Each of the 28 T cell receptor beta chains below was sequenced from the same sample in a study of T cells after yellow fever vaccination. TCRdb re-analysed the 5' RACE reads in MiXCR, keeping a single row per CDR3 protein. The sample records 250,000 to 300,000 distinct CDR3 sequences, approximately 5.2% being singletons. Source: CD4+ T cells sorted from PBMCs, taken on the day of the yellow fever booster vaccination. The receptors come from a man aged 18-30 years who received the YFV17D yellow fever vaccine.

The J gene is TRBJ2-3, the V gene TRBV12-3 or TRBV12-4; 11 bases are shared with TRBD2. The CDR3 runs 15 residues. V shed 5 bases and J 8 bases; nucleotides not matched to a gene: 9. The CDR3 DNA reads as TGTGCCAGCAGTCAACTAGCGGGGGATCTGGGTACGCAGTATTTT. Translation gives CASSQLAGDLGTQYF.

This clonotype has at least ten counts. The chain carries TRBV20-1 and TRBJ1-3, with D possibly TRBD1 on 5 matching bases. The germline gives CDR1 DFQATT, CDR2 SNEGSKA (reference sequence). This CDR3 is built from 13 residues. V lost 2 bases and J lost 4, with 9 bases in between. CDR3 sequence reads: CSARQGFGNTIYF. The CDR3 DNA sequence: TGCAGTGCTAGACAGGGATTCGGAAACACCATATATTTT.

This clonotype was counted many times. The chain couples TRBV11-3 to TRBJ2-5; 7 bases match TRBD1. The CDR3 contains 14 residues. The ends lost 5 bases at V and 2 bases at J; junction bases unmatched: 5. From germline, CDR1 is SGHNT and CDR2 YENEEA. The chain's CDR3 is CASSPGGSQETQYF. CDR3 DNA sequence: TGTGCCAGCAGCCCAGGGGGTAGTCAAGAGACCCAGTACTTC.

This chain links TRBV5-1 with TRBJ1-4; the match to TRBD1 covers 10 bases. CDR1 and CDR2 (germline): SGHRS, YFSETQ. V shed 4 bases and J 9 bases; nucleotides not matched to a gene: 6. CDR3 size: 14 residues. In nucleotides, the CDR3 is TGCGCCAGCAGCCTCGGGACAGGGGACAAAAAACTGTTTTTT. Translated: CASSLGTGDKKLFF. Full variable domain (remainder filled in from reference TRBV5-1 and TRBJ1-4): KAGVTQTPRYLIKTRGQQVTLSCSPISGHRSVSWYQQTPGQGLQFLFEYFSETQRNKGNFPGRFSGRQFSNSRSEMNVSTLELGDSALYLCASSLGTGDKKLFFGSGTQLSVL.

Ten or more counts support this clonotype. The V and J genes are TRBV12-3 or TRBV12-4 and TRBJ2-5, with a tentative D call TRBD1 (5 bases). The V end was cut by 4 bases, the J end by 6 bases, with 9 bases between. The CDR3 extends over 12 amino acids. In DNA form, the CDR3 reads TGTGCCAGCAGTTATGGGGCCCAGACCCAGTACTTC. It encodes CASSYGAQTQYF.

This clonotype was seen more than once but under ten times. This chain connects TRBV12-3 or TRBV12-4 to TRBJ1-1; D remains ambiguous. The CDR3 has 12 amino acids. Between the trimmed V and J ends, which lost 5 bases and 8 bases, there was a span of 12 bases. CDR3 residues: CASSPRAGEAFF. Written as DNA, the CDR3 is TGTGCCAGCAGTCCAAGGGCCGGAGAAGCTTTCTTT.

The genes are TRBV20-1 and TRBJ2-1; TRBD2 aligns across 12 bases. J was trimmed by 8 bases and V by 6 bases; bases with no gene match: 11. The CDR3 totals 15 residues. CDR1 is DFQATT and CDR2 is SNEGSKA in the germline V gene (reference sequence). DNA of the CDR3: TGCAGTGCGTCTAGCGGGGGGGCTCGGGCCTATGAGCAGTTCTTC. It yields the protein CSASSGGARAYEQFF.

The chain couples TRBV19 to TRBJ2-7; TRBD2 matches at 8 bases. The V gene end was trimmed by 5 bases and the J gene end by 1 base; junction bases not matched to a gene: 7. Germline V CDR1 and CDR2: LNHDA, SQIVND (reference sequence). CDR3 size: 15 residues. The CDR3 coding sequence is TGTGCCAGTAGTCCCCGGGTAGCGGGGTCCTACGAGCAGTACTTC. Translated, it gives CASSPRVAGSYEQYF.

This clonotype appeared many times. The genes are TRBV24-1 and TRBJ2-3; D gene ambiguous. V lost 4 bases, J lost 5 bases, and 6 bases lay in between. The germline V gene has CDR1 KGHDR and CDR2 SFDVKD. The CDR3 is made up of 12 amino acids. In DNA form, the CDR3 reads TGTGCCACCAGTGACAAGCTAGATACGCAGTATTTT. Residues: CATSDKLDTQYF.

The chain has TRBV20-1 and TRBJ2-5, with D hard to call. From germline, CDR1 is DFQATT and CDR2 SNEGSKA (reference sequence). Deletions cut 0 bases from V and 5 bases from J, with 10 bases between. The CDR3 runs to 13 residues. The CDR3 region is CSAREWAGETQYF. The CDR3 nucleotides are TGCAGTGCTAGAGAATGGGCTGGGGAGACCCAGTACTTC.

This clonotype was counted ten times or more. V gene TRBV6-2 or TRBV6-3 combines with J gene TRBJ1-2; D is possibly TRBD1 (6 bases). V was trimmed by 0 bases and J by 12 bases, leaving 17 bases between them. This CDR3 has 14 residues. Germline-derived CDR1 and CDR2 are MNHEY and SVGEGT. This CDR3 reads CASSYSAYREYDTF. The DNA for the CDR3 is TGTGCCAGCAGTTACTCGGCCTACAGGGAGTACGACACCTTC.

This clonotype was found a few times. The chain combines TRBV7-9 with TRBJ2-2; maybe TRBD2 (6 bases). The CDR3 covers 16 residues. V lost 3 bases, J lost 1 base, and 12 bases lay in between. Germline assignment: CDR1 SEHNR and CDR2 FQNEAQ (reference sequence). CDR3 amino acids: CASSLSRDWNTGELFF. The CDR3 DNA reads as TGTGCCAGCAGCTTGAGTAGGGACTGGAACACCGGGGAGCTGTTTTTT. The variable domain in full, with the rest retrieved from reference TRBV7-9 and TRBJ2-2, is DTGVSQNPRHKITKRGQNVTFRCDPISEHNRLYWYRQTLGQGPEFLTYFQNEAQLEKSRLLSDRFSAERPKGSFSTLEIQRTEQGDSAMYLCASSLSRDWNTGELFFGEGSRLTVL.

This chain links TRBV12-3 or TRBV12-4 with TRBJ1-1; D unresolved. Trimming shortened V by 6 bases and J by 7 bases, and 9 bases separated the two germline ends. The CDR3 covers 11 residues. This chain's CDR3 is CASSAAREAFF. The CDR3 nucleotides are TGTGCCAGCAGCGCGGCACGTGAAGCTTTCTTT.

This clonotype was picked up many times. The gene calls are TRBV29-1 and TRBJ2-5; no firm D call. Germline assignment: CDR1 SQVTM and CDR2 ANQGSEA. The V gene lost 4 bases and the J gene lost 5 bases, with 8 bases spanning the gap. CDR3 length: 11 amino acids. The CDR3 is CSVGARETQYF. The DNA for the CDR3 is TGCAGCGTTGGGGCCCGGGAGACCCAGTACTTC.

This clonotype was seen repeatedly, ten times or more. The chain has TRBV29-1 and TRBJ2-3, with D unresolved. V dropped 2 bases and J dropped 1 base, with 7 bases sitting between them. CDR3 length: 13 amino acids. Per germline, CDR1 SQVTM and CDR2 ANQGSEA. The CDR3 is CSVERSGTDTQYF. Written as DNA, the CDR3 is TGCAGCGTTGAAAGGTCGGGCACAGATACGCAGTATTTT.

This clonotype was seen a handful of times. The chain carries TRBV3-1 and TRBJ2-5; 7 positions match TRBD1. The length of the CDR3 is 14 residues. Germline V lookup: CDR1 LGHDT, CDR2 YNNKEL (reference sequence). Losses at the gene ends were 6 bases for V and 2 bases for J; bases not matched to a gene: 6. The CDR3: CASRPRGLQETQYF. The CDR3 DNA follows: TGTGCCAGCAGACCTAGGGGGCTTCAAGAGACCCAGTACTTC.

Note on this clonotype: One end of the junction varies from germline; a read error may be responsible. This chain's CDR3 is CASSLRRYNEKFF. The CDR3 coding sequence is TGTGCCAGCAGCTTGCGGCGGTACAATGAGAAGTTCTTC. The chain couples TRBV5-5 to TRBJ2-1; D ambiguous. Germline-derived CDR1 and CDR2 are SGHKS and YYEKEE (reference sequence). The CDR3 is made up of 13 amino acids.

The chain employs TRBV6-2 or TRBV6-3 and TRBJ2-2, with D unclear. Germline lookup yields CDR1 MNHEY and CDR2 SVGEGT. V lost 6 bases and J lost 5, with 10 bases in between. The CDR3 spans 13 residues. CDR3 DNA: TGTGCCAGCAGCCCCCGCATAACCGGGGAGCTGTTTTTT. Its translation: CASSPRITGELFF.

Ten or more counts support this clonotype. The gene calls are TRBV6-1 and TRBJ2-7; 7 positions match TRBD1. Looked up from germline, CDR1 is MNHNS and CDR2 is SASEGT. V lost 6 bases, J lost 3 bases, and 5 bases stayed unmatched. The CDR3 loop spans 13 amino acids. The CDR3 loop reads CASRTGPSYEQYV. The CDR3 DNA reads TGTGCCAGCAGGACAGGGCCGAGCTACGAGCAGTACGTC.

The chain links TRBV5-1 to TRBJ2-1, with a possible D match to TRBD2 (5 bases). The V gene's germline CDR1 is SGHRS and CDR2 YFSETQ. The CDR3 contains 14 residues. V dropped 0 bases and J dropped 5 bases, with 9 bases sitting between them. CDR3 DNA: TGCGCCAGCAGCTTGGTGGTAGCGAACAATGAGCAGTTCTTC. Translation: CASSLVVANNEQFF.

The chain is built from TRBV12-2 and TRBJ2-2; the table gives TRBD1 as D, unverified against the DNA. TRBV12-2 has pseudogene status. This CDR3 is 16 amino acids long. This chain's CDR3 is CASPINKWDRGRELFF. CDR3 nucleotides: TGTGCAAGTCCCATTAATAAATGGGACAGGGGACGGGAGCTGTTTTTT.

In this sample, this clonotype turned up a few times. The chain has TRBV2 and TRBJ2-1; 9 bases align to TRBD2. V dropped 7 bases and J dropped 2; count of bases not matched to a gene: 9. This CDR3 spans 16 amino acids. Germline CDR1 and CDR2: SNHLY and FYNNEI. The CDR3 coding sequence is TGTGCCAGCACCGCGGCGGGGGGGCCCCCCTACAATGAGCAGTTCTTC. Its protein is CASTAAGGPPYNEQFF. Supplemented by reference TRBV2 and TRBJ2-1, the full variable domain reads EPEVTQTPSHQVTQMGQEVILRCVPISNHLYFYWYRQILGQKVEFLVSFYNNEISEKSEIFDDQFSVERPDGSNFTLKIRSTKLEDSAMYFCASTAAGGPPYNEQFFGPGTRLTVL.

Ten or more counts support this clonotype. Relative to the germline gene, one junction end is altered; a read error may explain this. This CDR3 is CASSLGGSSYNEQFF. As DNA, the CDR3 is TGTGCCAGCAGCTTAGGAGGGAGCTCCTACAATGAGCAGTTCTTC. The chain combines TRBV5-1 with TRBJ2-1, with D tentatively TRBD2 (6 bases). The CDR3 has 15 amino acids. The V gene's germline CDR1 is SGHRS and CDR2 YFSETQ.

The chain couples TRBV10-3 to TRBJ2-7; D assignment may be TRBD1 or TRBD2 (5 bases each). The CDR3 runs to 13 residues. The V gene's germline CDR1 is ENHRY and CDR2 SYGVKD. Trimming stripped 5 bases from V and 4 bases from J, with 12 bases between. CDR3 loop: CAISPGTGYEQYV. In DNA form, the CDR3 reads TGTGCCATCAGTCCCGGGACGGGTTACGAGCAGTACGTC.

This clonotype was observed many times. The chain combines TRBV5-1 with TRBJ2-3; perhaps TRBD2 as D (5 bases). Trimming shortened V by 4 bases and J by 2 bases, and 14 bases separated the two germline ends. This CDR3 region has 15 residues. Germline lookup yields CDR1 SGHRS and CDR2 YFSETQ. The CDR3 DNA follows: TGCGCCAGCAGCCCGAATCCGGGGTCCACAGATACGCAGTATTTT. This encodes CASSPNPGSTDTQYF. The variable domain in full, with the rest retrieved from reference TRBV5-1 and TRBJ2-3, is KAGVTQTPRYLIKTRGQQVTLSCSPISGHRSVSWYQQTPGQGLQFLFEYFSETQRNKGNFPGRFSGRQFSNSRSEMNVSTLELGDSALYLCASSPNPGSTDTQYFGPGTRLTVL.

This clonotype was counted at least ten times. The rearrangement joins TRBV7-6 to TRBJ2-6, with 9 bases matching TRBD1. V lost 5 bases to trimming and J lost 0 bases; unmatched junction nucleotides: 11. The CDR3 has 19 residues. Germline V gene data show CDR1 as SGHVS and CDR2 as FNYEAQ. The CDR3 region is CASSPRTGGTFSGANVLTF. CDR3 coding DNA: TGTGCCAGCAGCCCACGCACAGGGGGCACCTTCTCTGGGGCCAACGTCCTGACTTTC.

The V call is TRBV7-2, the J call TRBJ1-1; possible D gene TRBD1, 5 bases. The V end was cut by 6 bases, the J end by 2 bases, with 10 bases between. Germline V gene lookup returns CDR1 SGHTA and CDR2 FQGNSA. The CDR3 is 13 residues long. CDR3 coding DNA: TGTGCCAGCAGAAGACAGACTAACACTGAAGCTTTCTTT. This codes for CASRRQTNTEAFF.

This chain links TRBV27 with TRBJ2-7, with TRBD1 as a possible D gene (6 bases). The CDR3 is 13 residues long. Trimming removed 2 bases at V and 5 bases at J, with 10 bases between. CDR1 MNHEY and CDR2 SMNVEV come from the germline V gene (reference sequence). CDR3 sequence reads: CASSLRYRDEQYF. In DNA form, the CDR3 reads TGTGCCAGCAGTTTAAGGTACAGGGACGAGCAGTACTTC.